The 9 T cell receptor beta chains below were found in one sample sequenced in a study of T cell changes during pregnancy in multiple sclerosis (dated by TCRdb to between 2019 and 2020). The library relied on the immunoSEQ multiplex PCR assay. TCRdb took over this immuneACCESS table, retaining in-frame rearrangements with V and J assigned. Such tables are incomplete; in checked studies, under half of the missing clones stem from an unresolved V gene, and the remainder is unexplained. A total of some 80,000 clones appear in this sample, over 85% of them only once. The ten largest clones add up to approximately 1% of the sample. This specimen consisted of peripheral blood, obtained in the first trimester of pregnancy. The receptors derive from a female donor with multiple sclerosis, enrolled in a pregnancy study.

The chain is built from TRBV13 and TRBJ2-3; 10 bases line up with TRBD2. The V segment lost 5 bases and the J segment 6 bases; nucleotides outside the gene matches: 14. CDR1 and CDR2 from the germline V gene are PRHDT and FYEKMQ (reference sequence). The CDR3 contains 17 residues. The CDR3 loop is CASSPGGSSGRGDTQYF. CDR3 DNA: TGTGCCAGCAGCCCCGGAGGTTCTAGCGGGAGAGGGGATACGCAGTATTTT.

The chain has TRBV4-1 and TRBJ2-5, with a weak D call TRBD1 (6 bases). Germline CDR1 and CDR2: MGHRA and YSYEKL. The V end lost 6 bases, the J end lost 5 bases, and 13 bases lay between the germline ends. This CDR3 spans 13 amino acids. The chain's CDR3 is CASSTPGEETQYF. DNA of the CDR3: TGCGCCAGCAGTACCCCAGGGGAGGAGACCCAGTACTTC.

The chain recombines TRBV15 with TRBJ2-4; 10 positions agree with TRBD1. CDR1 is LNHNV and CDR2 is YYDKDF in the germline V gene (reference sequence). The ends lost 5 bases at V and 5 bases at J; junction bases unmatched: 6. The CDR3 totals 15 residues. CDR3 in DNA: TGTGCCACCAGCCGCCGGGACAGGGGTGAAAACATTCAGTACTTC. Amino acid sequence: CATSRRDRGENIQYF.

V gene TRBV5-4 combines with J gene TRBJ1-1; D not resolved. The CDR3 has 11 amino acids. With 0 bases removed from V and 11 bases from J, the gap between germline ends came to 8 bases. CDR1 is SGHNT and CDR2 is YYREEE in the germline V gene (reference sequence). This chain's CDR3 is CASSLGPWAFF. The DNA for the CDR3 is TGTGCCAGCAGCTTGGGGCCCTGGGCTTTCTTT.

The J gene is TRBJ1-1, the V gene TRBV29-1; D is undetermined. The CDR3 spans 14 residues. Per the germline V gene, CDR1 is SQVTM and CDR2 is ANQGSEA. With 5 bases removed from V and 2 bases from J, the gap between germline ends came to 15 bases. CDR3 nucleotides: TGCAGCGTTTTCCTTGCCGAGGTTAACACTGAAGCTTTCTTT. It encodes CSVFLAEVNTEAFF.

V and J are TRBV27 and TRBJ2-3, with 14 bases lining up with TRBD2. Trimming at V came to 5 bases and at J to 5 bases, leaving 3 bases not matched to a gene. Per germline, CDR1 MNHEY and CDR2 SMNVEV (reference sequence). The CDR3 is 15 amino acids. CDR3 coding DNA: TGTGCCAGCAGTGAGACTAGCGGGAGGGGAGATACGCAGTATTTT. It codes for CASSETSGRGDTQYF.

The chain employs TRBV6-4 and TRBJ1-2; D is uncertain. V lost 1 base and J 6 bases, leaving 18 bases between the germline ends. The CDR3 totals 16 residues. Germline values: CDR1 MRHNA, CDR2 SNTAGT. The CDR3 nucleotides are TGTGCCAGCAGTGACTATTATGGTAGTCCGAACCATGGCTACACCTTC. This gives the protein CASSDYYGSPNHGYTF.

This chain joins TRBV15 and TRBJ2-5; no firm D call. V lost 4 bases and J lost 2, with 8 bases in between. The CDR3 length is 13 residues. Germline CDR1 reads LNHNV; CDR2 reads YYDKDF (reference sequence). The CDR3 loop reads CATSIWRQETQYF. CDR3 in DNA: TGTGCCACCAGCATCTGGCGGCAAGAGACCCAGTACTTC. The full variable domain, its missing parts supplied by reference TRBV15 and TRBJ2-5, is DAMVIQNPRYQVTQFGKPVTLSCSQTLNHNVMYWYQQKSSQAPKLLFHYYDKDFNNEADTPDNFQSRRPNTSFCFLDIRSPGLGDTAMYLCATSIWRQETQYFGPGTRLLVL.

This chain connects TRBV7-2 to TRBJ2-7; TRBD1 matches at 9 bases. CDR1 SGHTA and CDR2 FQGNSA come from the germline V gene. CDR3 size: 14 residues. The junction had 1 base not matched to a gene; V was cut back by 1 base and J by 3 bases. The CDR3 protein is CASSLDRGLYEQYF. In nucleotides, the CDR3 is TGTGCCAGCAGCTTAGACAGGGGGCTCTACGAGCAGTACTTC.